This is a list of T cell receptor beta chains from one sample in a study of OX40 agonist ivuxolimab in advanced cancers. Generated by immunoSEQ multiplex PCR, the TCRdb table keeps only in-frame clones and is missing some. The table lists approximately 77,000 clones, 92% of them singletons. The specimen was CD4+ or CD8+ T cells sorted from blood, collected in a trial of the OX40 agonist ivuxolimab. These receptors were obtained from an adult with an advanced solid tumor such as melanoma, head and neck, liver or kidney cancer. The CDR3 runs from the conserved cysteine through the conserved F or W. A D gene is named only where the DNA matches it firmly. Clone sizes are given selectively: once, few, many, or a class where the clone is expanded.

>-|TRBV4-2|TRBJ1-4|-
CASIRRLTGNEKLFF
TGTGCCAGCATTCGCCGACTCACTGGAAATGAAAAACTGTTTTTT
>-|TRBV19|TRBJ1-5|medium-sized
CASDDRTTQPQHF
TGTGCCAGTGATGACAGGACCACACAGCCCCAGCATTTT
>TRBD2|TRBV6-1|TRBJ2-7|-
CASRGLSSGPYEQYF
TGTGCCAGCAGGGGCCTCTCTAGCGGCCCCTACGAGCAGTACTTC
>-|TRBV7-2|TRBJ2-1|-
CASSLARGNEQFF
TGTGCCAGCAGCTTAGCGAGAGGTAATGAGCAGTTCTTC
>TRBD2|TRBV7-8|TRBJ2-5|-
CASSFFPAGGLGTQYF
TGTGCCAGCAGCTTTTTCCCAGCGGGAGGTCTTGGGACCCAGTACTTC
>TRBD1|TRBV19|TRBJ2-1|few
CASSPGQGNEQFF
TGTGCCAGTAGCCCGGGACAGGGAAATGAGCAGTTCTTC
>-|TRBV20-1|TRBJ2-7|once
CSARIVEQYF
TGCAGTGCTAGGATAGTGGAGCAGTACTTC
>-|TRBV30|TRBJ1-5|-
CAWTQGGPQHF
TGTGCCTGGACACAGGGTGGGCCCCAGCATTTT
>-|TRBV30|TRBJ2-3|-
CAWRDRDTQYF
TGTGCCTGGAGGGACCGAGATACGCAGTATTTT
>TRBD1|TRBV28|TRBJ1-5|-
CASSLSPQGVNQPQHF
TGTGCCAGCAGTTTATCCCCACAGGGGGTCAATCAGCCCCAGCATTTT
>TRBD1|TRBV2|TRBJ1-3|-
CASRDRDRLQVGNTIYF
TGTGCCAGCAGGGACCGGGACAGGCTTCAGGTTGGAAACACCATATATTTT
>-|TRBV5-4|TRBJ2-5|-
CASRGQSEETQYF
TGTGCCAGCAGGGGGCAGTCGGAAGAGACCCAGTACTTC
>-|TRBV7-3|TRBJ2-4|-
CASSLMSGNIQYF
TGTGCCAGCAGCTTAATGAGCGGTAACATTCAGTACTTC
>-|TRBV6-6|TRBJ1-1|-
CASTTHPTGFAEAFF
TGTGCCAGCACCACCCACCCAACAGGGTTTGCTGAAGCTTTCTTT
>-|TRBV5-1|TRBJ2-1|-
CASRIGLSEQFF
TGCGCCAGTAGGATCGGTTTATCTGAGCAGTTCTTC
>TRBD1|TRBV28|TRBJ1-2|-
CASSRTGTGKGYTF
TGTGCCAGCAGTCGCACCGGGACAGGGAAGGGCTACACCTTC